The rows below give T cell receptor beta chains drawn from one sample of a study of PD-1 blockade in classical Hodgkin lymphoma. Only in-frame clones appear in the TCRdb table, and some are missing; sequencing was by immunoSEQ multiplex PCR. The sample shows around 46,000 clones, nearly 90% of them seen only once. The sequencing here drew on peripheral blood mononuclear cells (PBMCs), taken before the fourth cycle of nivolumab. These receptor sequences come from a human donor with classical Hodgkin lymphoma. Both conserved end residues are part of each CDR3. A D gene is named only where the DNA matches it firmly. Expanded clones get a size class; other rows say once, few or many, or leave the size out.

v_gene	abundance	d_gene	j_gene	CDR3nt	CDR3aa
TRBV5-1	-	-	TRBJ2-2	TGCGCCAGCGACCCGAGGGGGATATCAAACACCGGGGAGCTGTTTTTT	CASDPRGISNTGELFF
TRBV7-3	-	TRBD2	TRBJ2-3	TGTGCCAGCAGCTTAGGACGACTAGCGGGGCCACCCACAGATACGCAGTATTTT	CASSLGRLAGPPTDTQYF
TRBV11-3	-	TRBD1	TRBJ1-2	TGTGCCAGCAGCCCCGGGACAGGAGATTTCTATGGCTACACCTTC	CASSPGTGDFYGYTF
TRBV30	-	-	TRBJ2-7	TGTGCCTGGAGTCTAAGTGGCGAGCAGTACTTC	CAWSLSGEQYF
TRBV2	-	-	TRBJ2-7	TGTGCCAGTAACGGATACGAGCAGTACTTC	CASNGYEQYF
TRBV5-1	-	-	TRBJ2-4	TGCGCCAGCAGCGCTGACCCATTAGCCAAAAACATTCAGTACTTC	CASSADPLAKNIQYF
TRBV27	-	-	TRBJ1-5	TGTGCCAGCAGTCCCCAGGGTCCCTTTCAGCCCCAGCATTTT	CASSPQGPFQPQHF
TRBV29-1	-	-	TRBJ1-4	TGCAGCGCCGCCGTCCGGTTCGTGGGGGCGGGTGAAAAACTGTTTTTT	CSAAVRFVGAGEKLFF
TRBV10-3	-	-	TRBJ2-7	TGTGCCATCAGTGAAAGGTACGAGCAGTACTTC	CAISERYEQYF
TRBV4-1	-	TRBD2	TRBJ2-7	TGCGCCAGCAGCCGACAATCTAGCGGCAGCTCCTACGAGCAGTACTTC	CASSRQSSGSSYEQYF
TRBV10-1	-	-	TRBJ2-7	TGCGCCAGCAGTGTCGGTTTTGGCGAGCAGTACTTC	CASSVGFGEQYF
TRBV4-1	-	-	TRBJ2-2	TGCGCCAGCAGCCCTCTCGGGCAGCAGGATACCGGGGAGCTGTTTTTT	CASSPLGQQDTGELFF
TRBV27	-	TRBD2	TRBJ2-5	TGTGCCAGCAGTGCCCGGGGAGGGACTTACCAAGAGACCCAGTACTTC	CASSARGGTYQETQYF
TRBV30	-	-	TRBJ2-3	TGTGCCTGGAGTGTCTCGATGTTCACAGATACGCAGTATTTT	CAWSVSMFTDTQYF
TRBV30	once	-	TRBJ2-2	TGTGCCTGGACTAACACCGGGGAGCTGTTTTTT	CAWTNTGELFF
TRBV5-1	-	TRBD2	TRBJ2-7	TGCGCCAGCAGCTCCCAGCTAGCGGGAGTTCTCGAGCAGTACTTC	CASSSQLAGVLEQYF
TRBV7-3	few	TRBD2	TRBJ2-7	TGTGCCAGCAGCTCGGGGGTAGGGGAGGGCTACGAGCAGTACTTC	CASSSGVGEGYEQYF
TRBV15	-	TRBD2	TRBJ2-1	TGTGCCACCAGCAGAATAGGGGAGCGGGGCTCCTACAATGAGCAGTTCTTC	CATSRIGERGSYNEQFF
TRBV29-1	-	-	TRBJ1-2	TGCAGCGCTGACACGGCTAACTATGGCTACACCTTC	CSADTANYGYTF
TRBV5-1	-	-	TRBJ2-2	TGCGCCAGCAGCAACGGGCATCCCGGCACCGGGGAGCTGTTTTTT	CASSNGHPGTGELFF